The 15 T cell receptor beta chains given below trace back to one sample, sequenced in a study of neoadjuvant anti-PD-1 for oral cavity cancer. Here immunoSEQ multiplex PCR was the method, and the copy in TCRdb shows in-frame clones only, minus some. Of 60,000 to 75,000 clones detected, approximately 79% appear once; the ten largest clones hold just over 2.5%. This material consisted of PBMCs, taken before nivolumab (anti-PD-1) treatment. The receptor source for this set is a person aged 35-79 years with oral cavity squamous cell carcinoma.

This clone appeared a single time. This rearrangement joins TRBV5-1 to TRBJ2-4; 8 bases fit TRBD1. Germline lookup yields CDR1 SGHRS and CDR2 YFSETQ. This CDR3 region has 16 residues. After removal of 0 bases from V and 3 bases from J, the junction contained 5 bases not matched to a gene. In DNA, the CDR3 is TGCGCCAGCAGCTTGGAGGCAGGGGGCGTCAAAAACATTCAGTACTTC. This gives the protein CASSLEAGGVKNIQYF. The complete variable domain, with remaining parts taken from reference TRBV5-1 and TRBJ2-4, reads KAGVTQTPRYLIKTRGQQVTLSCSPISGHRSVSWYQQTPGQGLQFLFEYFSETQRNKGNFPGRFSGRQFSNSRSEMNVSTLELGDSALYLCASSLEAGGVKNIQYFGAGTRLSVL.

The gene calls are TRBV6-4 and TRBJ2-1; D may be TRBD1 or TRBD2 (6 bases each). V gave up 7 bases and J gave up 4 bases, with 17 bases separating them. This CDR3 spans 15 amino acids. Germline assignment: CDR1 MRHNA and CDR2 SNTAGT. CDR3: CASTKGRDTYNEQFF. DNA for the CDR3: TGTGCCAGCACCAAAGGGCGGGACACATACAATGAGCAGTTCTTC.

The CDR3 loop reads CASSSLISTGNNNSPLHF. CDR3 coding DNA: TGTGCCAGCAGCTCGCTCATCTCGACAGGGAACAATAATTCACCCCTCCACTTT. The gene calls are TRBV5-8 and TRBJ1-6, with 7 bases matching TRBD1. After removal of 3 bases from V and 5 bases from J, the junction contained 14 bases not matched to a gene. The CDR3 extends over 18 amino acids. The germline V gene has CDR1 SGHTS and CDR2 YDEGEE.

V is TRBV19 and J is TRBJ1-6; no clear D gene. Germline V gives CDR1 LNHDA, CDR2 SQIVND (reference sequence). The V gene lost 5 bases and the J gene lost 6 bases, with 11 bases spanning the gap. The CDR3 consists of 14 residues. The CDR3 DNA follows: TGTGCCAGTAGTGGAGGGTTGGGTAATTCACCCCTCCACTTT. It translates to CASSGGLGNSPLHF. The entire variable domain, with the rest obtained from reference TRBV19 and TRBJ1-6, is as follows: DGGITQSPKYLFRKEGQNVTLSCEQNLNHDAMYWYRQDPGQGLRLIYYSQIVNDFQKGDIAEGYSVSREKKESFPLTVTSAQKNPTAFYLCASSGGLGNSPLHFGNGTRLTVT.

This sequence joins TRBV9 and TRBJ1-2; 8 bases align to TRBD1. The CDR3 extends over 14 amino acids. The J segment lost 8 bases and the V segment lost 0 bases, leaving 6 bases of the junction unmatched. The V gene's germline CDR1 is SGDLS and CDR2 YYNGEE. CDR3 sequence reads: CASSVGAGGLGYTF. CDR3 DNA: TGTGCCAGCAGCGTAGGGGCAGGGGGCTTGGGCTACACCTTC.

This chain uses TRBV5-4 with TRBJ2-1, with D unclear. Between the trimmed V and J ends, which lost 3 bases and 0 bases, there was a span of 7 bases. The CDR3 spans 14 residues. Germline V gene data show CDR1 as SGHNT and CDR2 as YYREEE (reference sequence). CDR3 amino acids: CASSSPSSYNEQFF. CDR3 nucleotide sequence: TGTGCCAGCAGCTCCCCGAGCTCCTACAATGAGCAGTTCTTC.

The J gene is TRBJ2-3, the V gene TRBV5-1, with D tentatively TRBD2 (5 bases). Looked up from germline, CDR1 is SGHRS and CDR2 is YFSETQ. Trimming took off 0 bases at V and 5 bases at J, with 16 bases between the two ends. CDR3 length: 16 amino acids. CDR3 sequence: CASSLEGGLAGDTQYF. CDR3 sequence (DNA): TGCGCCAGCAGCTTGGAGGGTGGACTGGCGGGAGATACGCAGTATTTT. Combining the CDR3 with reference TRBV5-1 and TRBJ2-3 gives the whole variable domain KAGVTQTPRYLIKTRGQQVTLSCSPISGHRSVSWYQQTPGQGLQFLFEYFSETQRNKGNFPGRFSGRQFSNSRSEMNVSTLELGDSALYLCASSLEGGLAGDTQYFGPGTRLTVL.

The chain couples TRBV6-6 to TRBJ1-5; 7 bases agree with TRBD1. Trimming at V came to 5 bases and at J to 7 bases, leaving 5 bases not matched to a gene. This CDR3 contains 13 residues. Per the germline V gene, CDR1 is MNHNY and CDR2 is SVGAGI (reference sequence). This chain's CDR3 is CASSPGQLQPQHF. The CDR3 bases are TGTGCCAGCAGTCCGGGACAGCTCCAGCCCCAGCATTTT.

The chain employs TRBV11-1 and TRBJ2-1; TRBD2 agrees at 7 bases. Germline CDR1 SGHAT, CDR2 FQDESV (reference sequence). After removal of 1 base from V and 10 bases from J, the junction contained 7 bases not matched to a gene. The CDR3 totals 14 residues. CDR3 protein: CASSLVDGGYEQFF. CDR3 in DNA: TGTGCCAGCAGCTTAGTAGACGGGGGGTACGAGCAGTTCTTC.

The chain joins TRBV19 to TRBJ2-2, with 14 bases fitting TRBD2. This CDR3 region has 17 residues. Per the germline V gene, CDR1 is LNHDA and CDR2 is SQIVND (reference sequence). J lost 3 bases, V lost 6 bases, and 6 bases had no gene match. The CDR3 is CASRRRLAGGDTGELFF. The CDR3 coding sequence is TGTGCCAGTAGGAGACGACTAGCGGGAGGGGACACCGGGGAGCTGTTTTTT.

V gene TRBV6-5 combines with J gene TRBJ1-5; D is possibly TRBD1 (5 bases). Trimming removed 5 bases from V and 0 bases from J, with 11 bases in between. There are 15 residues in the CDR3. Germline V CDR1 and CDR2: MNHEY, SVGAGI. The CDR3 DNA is TGTGCCAGCAGTCTCGGGACCTTTAGCAATCAGCCCCAGCATTTT. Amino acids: CASSLGTFSNQPQHF.

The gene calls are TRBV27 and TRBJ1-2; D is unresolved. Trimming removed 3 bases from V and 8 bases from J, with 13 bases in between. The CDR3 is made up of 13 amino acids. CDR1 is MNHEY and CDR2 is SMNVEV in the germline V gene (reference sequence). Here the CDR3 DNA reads TGTGCCAGCAGTTTCGTCCCGGGAGGGGGCTACACCTTC. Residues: CASSFVPGGGYTF.

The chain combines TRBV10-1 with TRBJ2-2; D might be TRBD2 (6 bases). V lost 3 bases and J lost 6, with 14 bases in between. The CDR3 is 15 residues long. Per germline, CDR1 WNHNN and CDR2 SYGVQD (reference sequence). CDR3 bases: TGCGCCAGCAGTGAAAAGGGAAGACTAGCCGGGGAGCTGTTTTTT. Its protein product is CASSEKGRLAGELFF.

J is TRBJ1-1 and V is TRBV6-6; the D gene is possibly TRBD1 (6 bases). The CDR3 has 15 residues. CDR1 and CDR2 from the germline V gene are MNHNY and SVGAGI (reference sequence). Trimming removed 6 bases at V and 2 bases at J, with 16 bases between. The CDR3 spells CASRIPGGGNTEAFF. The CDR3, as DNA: TGTGCCAGCAGAATCCCTGGGGGCGGCAACACTGAAGCTTTCTTT.

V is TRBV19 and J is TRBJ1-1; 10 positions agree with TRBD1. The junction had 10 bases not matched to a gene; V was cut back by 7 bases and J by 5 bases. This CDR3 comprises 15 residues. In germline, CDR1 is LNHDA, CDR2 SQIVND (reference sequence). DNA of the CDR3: TGTGCCAGTAACCCTCGACAGGGGGCAGGAACTGAAGCTTTCTTT. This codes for CASNPRQGAGTEAFF.